The 26 T cell receptor beta chains in this list originate from one sample, sequenced in a study of T cells in Graves' hyperthyroidism and ophthalmopathy. The TCR beta CDR3 regions underwent amplification using RNA transcripts as the source. The primer set for the first-round RT-PCR of the TCR CDR3 was HTBI. TCRdb reanalysed the multiplex PCR reads using MiXCR and keeps one entry per CDR3 protein. The top ten hold more than 25% of the sample, which has some 510,000 distinct CDR3 sequences, under 25% seen once. Material for sequencing was blood. These receptors were taken from a man between 18 and 29 years old with Graves' hyperthyroidism.

This clonotype was seen many times. This chain links TRBV11-1 with TRBJ1-1, with no clear D. The ends were cut back, 2 bases at V and 5 bases at J, with 18 bases in the middle. The CDR3 runs to 16 residues. Germline lookup yields CDR1 SGHAT and CDR2 FQDESV (reference sequence). The CDR3 DNA reads TGTGCCAGCAGCTTATGGGAGGGAGTTCCGAGGACTGAAGCTTTCTTT. Its protein is CASSLWEGVPRTEAFF.

There are many counts of this clonotype. The CDR3 nucleotides are TGCGCCAGCAGCCGAGGGACCGGCGATCCAGGGCCCCAGCATTTT. Translating gives CASSRGTGDPGPQHF. The chain is built from TRBV4-1 and TRBJ1-5, with D perhaps TRBD1 (5 bases). This CDR3 is 15 amino acids long. The V gene's germline CDR1 is MGHRA and CDR2 YSYEKL. Trimming shortened V by 4 bases and J by 9 bases, and 19 bases separated the two germline ends.

V and J are TRBV27 and TRBJ2-5, with TRBD2 matching 9 bases. The germline gives CDR1 MNHEY, CDR2 SMNVEV (reference sequence). The length of the CDR3 is 15 residues. V shed 4 bases, J shed 5 bases, and the junction held 8 bases outside the gene matches. The CDR3 bases are TGTGCCAGCAGTTCGGCGGGAGGGCTACGGGAGACCCAGTACTTC. This encodes CASSSAGGLRETQYF.

This clonotype was seen at least ten times. J is TRBJ1-5 and V is TRBV6-1; no clear D gene. Between the trimmed V and J ends, which lost 3 bases and 0 bases, there was a span of 6 bases. The CDR3 contains 14 residues. CDR1 and CDR2 from the germline V gene are MNHNS and SASEGT. The CDR3 coding sequence is TGTGCCAGCAGTGAGTGGGATAGCAATCAGCCCCAGCATTTT. This translates into CASSEWDSNQPQHF.

In its sample, this clonotype was seen many times. This chain links TRBV28 with TRBJ1-2; D is uncertain. The CDR3 extends over 12 amino acids. Germline CDR1 reads MDHEN; CDR2 reads SYDVKM. V lost 6 bases and J 3 bases, leaving 8 bases between the germline ends. The CDR3 coding sequence is TGTGCCAGCAGCGAAGCCTACTATGGCTACACCTTC. This sequence encodes CASSEAYYGYTF.

The gene calls are TRBV12-3 or TRBV12-4 and TRBJ2-7; 7 bases fit TRBD2. The CDR3 totals 17 residues. V trimming: 5 bases; J trimming: 2 bases; junction bases outside the gene matches: 15. The CDR3 coding sequence is TGTGCCAGCAGTCCGGGGGGAGGGCTAGCGACCGCCTACGAGCAGTACTTC. It yields the protein CASSPGGGLATAYEQYF.

This clonotype was seen ten or more times. The CDR3, as DNA: TGTGCCAGCAGCAGAGGGTACAGGGGGAATCTTGGAAACACCATATATTTT. It yields the protein CASSRGYRGNLGNTIYF. The chain is built from TRBV7-6 and TRBJ1-3, with 8 bases matching TRBD1. Germline loops: CDR1 SGHVS, CDR2 FNYEAQ. V lost 5 bases to trimming and J lost 3 bases; unmatched junction nucleotides: 12. The CDR3 totals 17 residues.

This clonotype was counted at least ten times. The chain carries TRBV20-1 and TRBJ1-2; D is unclear. The CDR3 covers 13 residues. V was pared by 5 bases and J by 2 bases, with 12 bases between. Germline V lookup: CDR1 DFQATT, CDR2 SNEGSKA (reference sequence). Here the CDR3 DNA reads TGCAGTGCTTCCCAGACGACCAACTATGGCTACACCTTC. It yields the protein CSASQTTNYGYTF.

In its sample, this clonotype was seen many times. The chain joins TRBV20-1 to TRBJ2-7; D is unclear. V lost 6 bases to trimming and J lost 1 base, with 16 bases between them. The CDR3 consists of 14 residues. Germline loops: CDR1 DFQATT, CDR2 SNEGSKA (reference sequence). CDR3: CSAMPTLDSYEQYF. The CDR3 DNA reads TGCAGTGCCATGCCAACCTTGGATTCCTACGAGCAGTACTTC.

This chain connects TRBV3-1 to TRBJ1-2; D remains unclear. CDR1 LGHDT and CDR2 YNNKEL come from the germline V gene (reference sequence). V was pared by 1 base and J by 4 bases, with 13 bases between. The length of the CDR3 is 15 residues. The CDR3 spells CASSQGVVGSYGYTF. The DNA for the CDR3 is TGTGCCAGCAGCCAAGGTGTAGTGGGAAGCTATGGCTACACCTTC.

In its sample, this clonotype was seen a few times. V usage is TRBV6-1 and J usage is TRBJ2-7; D is unresolved. CDR3 size: 16 residues. The V gene's germline CDR1 is MNHNS and CDR2 SASEGT. Trimming left V 1 base short and J 5 bases short, with 18 bases between. CDR3: CASSEERVWGVNEQYF. In DNA, the CDR3 is TGTGCCAGCAGTGAAGAGAGAGTTTGGGGTGTCAACGAGCAGTACTTC.

This clonotype was picked up many times. The chain carries TRBV6-1 and TRBJ1-2; D not resolved. The CDR3 covers 13 residues. Germline V lookup: CDR1 MNHNS, CDR2 SASEGT. V shed 2 bases and J shed 14 bases, with 18 bases lying between them. The CDR3 loop is CASSESGYPSPTF. The CDR3 DNA sequence: TGTGCCAGCAGTGAATCGGGATATCCGTCTCCTACCTTC.

This clonotype was recorded at least ten times. The V and J genes are TRBV6-1 and TRBJ1-3, with D unresolved. Germline V gene data show CDR1 as MNHNS and CDR2 as SASEGT. The CDR3 totals 14 residues. The V end lost 6 bases, the J end lost 2 bases, and 11 bases lay between the germline ends. The CDR3 sequence is CASRPDAAGNTIYF. The CDR3 DNA sequence: TGTGCCAGCAGACCCGATGCAGCTGGAAACACCATATATTTT.

This clonotype was counted a single time. CDR3 loop: CAISGVGGGPSDNFYEQYF. CDR3 DNA sequence: TGTGCCATCAGTGGCGTTGGGGGAGGGCCTTCGGATAACTTTTACGAGCAGTACTTC. The J gene is TRBJ2-7, the V gene TRBV10-3, with TRBD2 matching 7 bases. V was clipped by 4 bases and J by 4 bases; unmatched bases: 22. CDR3 length: 19 residues. Germline CDR1 and CDR2: ENHRY and SYGVKD.

To note about this clonotype: Possible read error: a much larger clone is one base away. The chain combines TRBV2 with TRBJ2-5, with D possibly matching TRBD2 (6 bases). The CDR3 length is 11 residues. Per the germline V gene, CDR1 is SNHLY and CDR2 is FYNNEI. Trimming took 8 bases from V and 4 from J, leaving 8 bases between them. This CDR3 reads CASRDSETQYF. CDR3 in DNA: TGTGCCAGCCGGGACTCAGAGACCCAGTACTTC.

This clonotype has more than one count but fewer than ten. The chain employs TRBV28 and TRBJ2-7; D may be TRBD2 (5 bases). The CDR3 extends over 13 amino acids. Per the germline V gene, CDR1 is MDHEN and CDR2 is SYDVKM. The V gene lost 5 bases and the J gene lost 3 bases, with 11 bases spanning the gap. In DNA, the CDR3 is TGTGCCAGCAGTCAGACCCGGGACTACGAGCAGTACTTC. Translating gives CASSQTRDYEQYF.

This chain connects TRBV7-9 to TRBJ2-7; D not resolved. Germline V CDR1 and CDR2: SEHNR, FQNEAQ (reference sequence). V gave up 5 bases and J gave up 3 bases, with 8 bases separating them. The CDR3 runs to 12 residues. In nucleotides, the CDR3 is TGTGCCAGCAGCGTAACCCGCTACGAGCAGTACTTC. Its translation is CASSVTRYEQYF.

This clonotype has ten or more counts. The CDR3 nucleotides are TGTGCCAGTAGGGGCAGGGCGACTAACTATGGCTACACCTTC. This sequence encodes CASRGRATNYGYTF. This chain joins TRBV19 and TRBJ1-2, with D perhaps matching TRBD1 (5 bases). CDR3 length: 14 amino acids. V was clipped by 6 bases and J by 0 bases, with 11 bases between them. Germline V gene sequence: CDR1 LNHDA, CDR2 SQIVND (reference sequence).

The V gene is TRBV27, the J gene TRBJ2-7, with a weak D call TRBD2 (5 bases). V was pared by 2 bases and J by 4 bases, with 12 bases between. CDR1 is MNHEY and CDR2 is SMNVEV in the germline V gene (reference sequence). CDR3 length: 14 amino acids. For the CDR3, the DNA is TGTGCCAGCAGTTTAATGGGAGATACATACGAGCAGTACTTC. Translated, it gives CASSLMGDTYEQYF.

This chain links TRBV6-1 with TRBJ1-1; D is perhaps TRBD1 (5 bases). The germline gives CDR1 MNHNS, CDR2 SASEGT. This CDR3 spans 15 amino acids. Trimming removed 4 bases at V and 0 bases at J, with 12 bases between. This CDR3 reads CASSGRQLMNTEAFF. For the CDR3, the DNA is TGTGCCAGCAGTGGCCGACAGTTAATGAACACTGAAGCTTTCTTT.

Details on this clonotype: It is likely a read error, because the conserved phenylalanine at the end of the CDR3 is missing. V is TRBV12-3 or TRBV12-4 and J is TRBJ2-7, with D hard to call. This CDR3 contains 13 residues. V was pared by 4 bases and J by 3 bases, with 10 bases between. For the CDR3, the DNA is TGTGCCAGCAGTTACTCAGGCTTCTACGAGCAGTACTAC. It is translated as CASSYSGFYEQYY.

This clonotype was picked up one time. At one boundary the junction diverges from the germline segment, which might be a read error. This chain links TRBV20-1 with TRBJ2-5; the match to TRBD2 covers 14 bases. This CDR3 has 15 residues. The germline V gene encodes CDR1 DFQATT and CDR2 SNEGSKA (reference sequence). The CDR3 sequence is CSARGLAGAHETQCF. The CDR3, as DNA: TGCAGTGCTAGGGGACTAGCGGGAGCGCATGAGACCCAGTGCTTC.

This clonotype was picked up many times. The chain recombines TRBV29-1 with TRBJ1-1; D is possibly TRBD1 (6 bases). V lost 6 bases and J 4 bases, leaving 12 bases between the germline ends. Per germline, CDR1 SQVTM and CDR2 ANQGSEA. This CDR3 spans 12 amino acids. DNA for the CDR3: TGCAGCGTACCCCTGGGGGCCACTGAAGCTTTCTTT. Translation: CSVPLGATEAFF.

In this sample, this clonotype turned up many times. The V call is TRBV2, the J call TRBJ1-1; perhaps TRBD1 as D (5 bases). Between the trimmed V and J ends, which lost 6 bases and 7 bases, there was a span of 6 bases. The CDR3 contains 10 residues. Per germline, CDR1 SNHLY and CDR2 FYNNEI. CDR3 protein: CASRDNEAFF. Here the CDR3 DNA reads TGTGCCAGCAGGGACAATGAAGCTTTCTTT.

This clonotype has a count of ten or more. The chain joins TRBV6-2 or TRBV6-3 to TRBJ2-7, with 12 bases lining up with TRBD2. Germline CDR1 reads MNHEY; CDR2 reads SVGEGT. V trimming: 6 bases; J trimming: 2 bases; junction bases outside the gene matches: 8. The CDR3 length is 16 residues. CDR3 loop: CASSRTSGAQAYEQYF. For the CDR3, the DNA is TGTGCCAGCAGCAGGACTAGCGGGGCGCAGGCCTACGAGCAGTACTTC.

There are many counts of this clonotype. The chain uses TRBV20-1 and TRBJ2-3; possibly TRBD1 or TRBD2 for D (6 bases each). This CDR3 contains 15 residues. Germline V lookup: CDR1 DFQATT, CDR2 SNEGSKA (reference sequence). Deletions cut 0 bases from V and 6 bases from J, with 16 bases between. Here the CDR3 DNA reads TGCAGTGCTAGAGACCCCGGGGGCCTGGTGGATACGCAGTATTTT. This gives the protein CSARDPGGLVDTQYF.